Listed below are T cell receptor beta chains from one sample, sequenced in a study of blood T cells in healthy people across ages. TCRdb reanalysed the 5' RACE reads using MiXCR and keeps one entry per CDR3 protein. The repertoire has some 1.6 million distinct CDR3 sequences, roughly 32% of them found once; the top ten carry roughly 12%. Sequencing used blood. Receptors originate from a woman in her twenties or thirties in good health. The CDR3 runs from the conserved cysteine through the conserved F or W. A D gene is named only where the DNA matches it firmly. Only part of the rows carry a size: once, few, many, or a class if the clone is expanded.

once	TRBJ1-5	TRBV28	.	CASSPQRQAPNQPQHF	TGTGCCAGCAGTCCCCAAAGACAGGCTCCCAATCAGCCCCAGCATTTT
many	TRBJ2-7	TRBV5-1	TRBD1	CASSFQGATYEQYF	TGCGCCAGCAGCTTCCAGGGGGCTACCTACGAGCAGTACTTC
.	TRBJ2-1	TRBV5-1	TRBD1	CANPRDREYNEQFF	TGCGCCAACCCCCGGGACAGGGAGTACAATGAGCAGTTCTTC
few	TRBJ2-4	TRBV27	TRBD1	CASGGTANIQYF	TGTGCCAGTGGTGGGACAGCAAACATTCAGTACTTC
few	TRBJ2-5	TRBV27	.	CATRKDSFQETQYF	TGTGCCACTCGGAAGGACAGTTTCCAAGAGACCCAGTACTTC
many	TRBJ2-7	TRBV12-3/TRBV12-4	TRBD1	CASSLETGPYEQYF	TGTGCCAGCAGTTTGGAGACAGGGCCCTACGAGCAGTACTTC
few	TRBJ1-2	TRBV7-2	.	CASSKTASYGYTF	TGTGCCAGCAGCAAGACAGCCTCCTATGGCTACACCTTC
.	TRBJ2-1	TRBV5-1	.	CASSLGAGAGEQFF	TGCGCCAGCAGCTTAGGGGCAGGGGCGGGTGAGCAGTTCTTC
.	TRBJ2-5	TRBV24-1	.	CATSDLEGGETQYF	TGTGCCACCAGTGATTTGGAGGGAGGTGAGACCCAGTACTTC
.	TRBJ2-5	TRBV28	.	CASSTRGRGLQETQYF	TGTGCCAGCAGTACCCGTGGCAGGGGCCTCCAAGAGACCCAGTACTTC
.	TRBJ2-1	TRBV20-1	.	CSPYGKGNTSYNEQFF	TGCAGTCCCTACGGGAAGGGAAACACGTCCTACAATGAGCAGTTCTTC
.	TRBJ1-2	TRBV29-1	.	CSVVGVDNYGYTF	TGCAGCGTTGTGGGGGTAGATAACTATGGCTACACCTTC
.	TRBJ2-1	TRBV11-2	.	CASSPNSPSYNEQFF	TGTGCCAGCAGCCCCAACAGCCCCTCCTACAATGAGCAGTTCTTC
.	TRBJ2-1	TRBV7-3	TRBD2	CASSFGLAGFNERFF	TGTGCCAGCAGCTTCGGCCTAGCGGGATTCAATGAGCGGTTCTTC
.	TRBJ2-5	TRBV3-1	.	CASSQVPRGETQYF	TGTGCCAGCAGCCAAGTCCCCCGAGGGGAGACCCAGTACTTC
.	TRBJ2-5	TRBV5-1	TRBD1	CASTSDREETQYF	TGCGCCAGCACCTCGGACAGGGAGGAGACCCAGTACTTC
.	TRBJ2-1	TRBV27	TRBD2	CASSLAGSYNGQFF	TGTGCCAGCAGCTTAGCGGGGTCCTACAATGGGCAGTTCTTC
.	TRBJ2-3	TRBV5-1	.	CASSLDTDRTDTQYF	TGCGCCAGCAGCTTGGATACAGATCGCACAGATACGCAGTATTTT
.	TRBJ2-1	TRBV4-1	.	CASSQPNLLSDEQFF	TGCGCCAGCAGCCAACCCAACCTCCTTAGCGATGAGCAGTTCTTC
.	TRBJ2-1	TRBV2	.	CAADRVAGGVYNEQFF	TGTGCTGCGGACAGGGTGGCGGGAGGGGTCTACAATGAGCAGTTCTTC
few	TRBJ2-7	TRBV27	.	CASRLLAISYEQYF	TGTGCCAGCAGGCTCCTAGCGATTTCCTACGAGCAGTACTTC
.	TRBJ2-3	TRBV27	.	CASSLGPWGDTQYF	TGTGCCAGCAGTTTAGGACCGTGGGGGGATACGCAGTATTTT
.	TRBJ2-5	TRBV5-4	.	CASSGGGTLGETQYF	TGTGCCAGCAGCGGGGGAGGTACCCTAGGAGAGACCCAGTACTTC
once	TRBJ2-1	TRBV7-2	TRBD2	CASSPKGLAGNEQFF	TGTGCCAGCAGCCCAAAGGGACTAGCGGGCAATGAGCAGTTCTTC
few	TRBJ1-1	TRBV29-1	.	CSVESSRAFF	TGCAGCGTTGAATCCTCACGGGCTTTCTTT
.	TRBJ2-3	TRBV29-1	.	CSVGKIPGADTQYF	TGCAGCGTTGGAAAAATCCCGGGGGCAGATACGCAGTATTTT
.	TRBJ2-3	TRBV6-5	TRBD1	CASSNRGVTDTQYF	TGTGCCAGCAGTAACAGGGGGGTCACAGATACGCAGTATTTT